Listed here are 8 T cell receptor beta chains from one sample, sequenced in a study of beta chain features in type 1 diabetes. The authors reverse transcribed all of the isolated RNA, so sequencing captured expressed TCRB transcripts. The method was immunoSEQ multiplex PCR; TCRdb's version includes in-frame clones alone and lacks a portion of them. The profile shows over 150,000 clones, less than 9.5% of them singletons. Sequenced material: central memory CD4+ T cells from blood. The receptors shown here come from a man between 18 and 29 years old in good health.

Notes on this clone: Distinct nucleotide sequences in the sample also encode this CDR3. The V call is TRBV7-2, the J call TRBJ2-7; no reliable D call. Germline CDR1 reads SGHTA; CDR2 reads FQGNSA. Trimming removed 4 bases at V and 2 bases at J, with 3 bases between. The CDR3 runs 11 residues. CDR3 region: CASSSAYEQYF. The CDR3, as DNA: TGTGCCAGCAGCTCTGCCTACGAGCAGTACTTC.

This clone showed up just a few times. The rearrangement links TRBV29-1 to TRBJ1-5; TRBD1 is a possible D gene (5 bases). The CDR3 has 13 residues. The germline V and J ends were trimmed by 4 bases and 2 bases, with 9 bases remaining between them. Germline CDR1 is SQVTM and CDR2 is ANQGSEA. The CDR3 protein is CSVGGDGNQPQHF. The CDR3 DNA follows: TGCAGCGTTGGGGGGGATGGCAATCAGCCCCAGCATTTT.

A few counts support this clone. The chain combines TRBV2 with TRBJ2-1; TRBD2 matches at 14 bases. In germline, CDR1 is SNHLY, CDR2 FYNNEI. Losses at the gene ends were 7 bases for V and 7 bases for J; bases not matched to a gene: 6. The length of the CDR3 is 15 residues. Here the CDR3 reads CASKFGTSGSNEQFF. In DNA form, the CDR3 reads TGTGCCAGCAAATTCGGGACTAGCGGGAGTAATGAGCAGTTCTTC.

This clone was found a few times. V gene TRBV5-6 combines with J gene TRBJ2-5, with 9 nucleotides matching TRBD1. The CDR3 spans 14 residues. Per the germline V gene, CDR1 is SGHDT and CDR2 is YYEEEE. Germline trimming cut 2 bases from V and 6 bases from J; bases unmatched to any gene: 5. CDR3 in amino acids: CASSFLQGAQTQYF. DNA for the CDR3: TGTGCCAGCAGCTTCTTACAGGGGGCGCAGACCCAGTACTTC.

This clone was seen ten or more times. This sequence joins TRBV4-3 and TRBJ2-5; no clear D gene. Germline CDR1 LGHNA, CDR2 YSLEER. This CDR3 contains 14 residues. V dropped 0 bases and J dropped 7 bases, with 12 bases sitting between them. CDR3 sequence reads: CASSQDTQRATQYF. In nucleotides, the CDR3 is TGCGCCAGCAGCCAAGATACGCAGCGTGCGACCCAGTACTTC.

The V call is TRBV28, the J call TRBJ1-1, with 7 bases that match TRBD1. With 6 bases clipped from V and 7 bases from J, the junction kept 11 bases outside the gene matches. Germline V lookup: CDR1 MDHEN, CDR2 SYDVKM. The CDR3 runs 14 residues. In DNA form, the CDR3 reads TGTGCCAGCAGACCCCCGGGAGGGGGCGTTGAAGCTTTCTTT. This gives the protein CASRPPGGGVEAFF.

This chain links TRBV30 with TRBJ2-7, with D tentatively TRBD2 (5 bases). V lost 4 bases and J 3 bases, leaving 13 bases between the germline ends. The CDR3 loop spans 13 amino acids. Per the germline V gene, CDR1 is GTSNPN and CDR2 is SVGIG (reference sequence). The CDR3 region is CAWMAGNIYEQYF. The CDR3 DNA reads TGTGCCTGGATGGCGGGCAACATCTACGAGCAGTACTTC.

The chain joins TRBV11-2 to TRBJ2-7; unclear D gene. The CDR3 spans 14 residues. The germline V and J ends were trimmed by 4 bases and 2 bases, with 12 bases remaining between them. Germline V lookup: CDR1 SGHAT, CDR2 FQNNGV. This chain's CDR3 is CASSSLAVAYEQYF. The CDR3 coding sequence is TGTGCCAGCAGCTCTTTAGCTGTGGCCTACGAGCAGTACTTC.